Listed here are 15 T cell receptor beta chains from one sample, sequenced in a study of memory CD4+ T cells and cytomegalovirus serostatus. The protocol was immunoSEQ multiplex PCR, while the TCRdb copy is restricted to in-frame clones and leaves out a portion. The data hold about 56,000 clones, with around 80% observed a single time. The sort gate was single viable CD3+CD4+CD8-CD45RO+ cells for memory CD4+ T cells. What was sequenced was memory CD4+ T cells from blood. The receptor source for this set is an adult in good health and CMV-seronegative.

The V call is TRBV29-1, the J call TRBJ2-7; 9 bases are a match to TRBD1. Germline V gene sequence: CDR1 SQVTM, CDR2 ANQGSEA. The CDR3 runs 14 residues. V shed 7 bases and J 3 bases; nucleotides not matched to a gene: 10. The CDR3 is CSANLPGQGYEQYF. DNA for the CDR3: TGCAGCGCGAACCTCCCGGGACAGGGCTACGAGCAGTACTTC.

This chain links TRBV7-9 with TRBJ2-1; no firm D call. This CDR3 spans 13 amino acids. CDR1 SEHNR and CDR2 FQNEAQ come from the germline V gene (reference sequence). Trimming took 3 bases from V and 7 from J, leaving 10 bases between them. CDR3 sequence reads: CASSFWLGNEQFF. The DNA of the CDR3 is TGTGCCAGCAGCTTTTGGTTGGGGAATGAGCAGTTCTTC.

The CDR3 DNA follows: TGCACCAGCAGCCCAAATAGAATGGGCTCCATGAACAGGACTTCCCCCCAAGATACGCAGTATTTT. Translated: CTSSPNRMGSMNRTSPQDTQYF. The rearrangement uses TRBV1 and TRBJ2-3. TRBV1 is a pseudogene locus. The CDR3 sequence is 22 residues long.

As regards this clone: Other nucleotide sequences in the sample specify the same CDR3. This chain links TRBV7-8 with TRBJ1-3; D is unclear. With 1 base removed from V and 2 bases from J, the gap between germline ends came to 6 bases. Germline values: CDR1 SGHVS, CDR2 FQNEAQ. CDR3 length equals 14 residues. In DNA form, the CDR3 reads TGTGCCAGCAGCTTAGGAACCACTGGAAACACCATATATTTT. Translating gives CASSLGTTGNTIYF.

This chain uses TRBV4-3 with TRBJ2-5; D gene unclear. In germline, CDR1 is LGHNA, CDR2 YSLEER. V lost 6 bases and J lost 2, with 7 bases in between. The CDR3 loop spans 12 amino acids. This chain's CDR3 is CASSPAQETQYF. The CDR3 DNA reads as TGCGCCAGCAGTCCAGCACAAGAGACCCAGTACTTC.

The chain is built from TRBV4-3 and TRBJ1-1, with D possibly being TRBD1 (6 bases). Germline lookup yields CDR1 LGHNA and CDR2 YSLEER. The V gene lost 0 bases and the J gene lost 4 bases, with 12 bases spanning the gap. CDR3 size: 15 residues. The chain's CDR3 is CASSQEWNRVTEAFF. The DNA for the CDR3 is TGCGCCAGCAGCCAAGAATGGAACAGGGTCACTGAAGCTTTCTTT.

This chain joins TRBV19 and TRBJ1-3; 7 nucleotides line up with TRBD1. The CDR3 has 15 residues. Unmatched junction bases numbered 7, after V lost 8 bases and J lost 0 bases. Germline CDR1 and CDR2: LNHDA and SQIVND (reference sequence). The DNA of the CDR3 is TGTGCCAGTCGGGACAGCGGGAACTCTGGAAACACCATATATTTT. Amino acid sequence: CASRDSGNSGNTIYF.

The chain has TRBV27 and TRBJ2-1; TRBD1 might be the D (5 bases). The CDR3 totals 13 residues. Germline loops: CDR1 MNHEY, CDR2 SMNVEV (reference sequence). V was cut by 2 bases and J by 9 bases, with 11 bases left in between. The CDR3 here is CASSLGAGREQFF. The DNA for the CDR3 is TGTGCCAGCAGTTTAGGGGCAGGGCGTGAGCAGTTCTTC.

The V and J genes are TRBV15 and TRBJ2-5; D is uncertain. Trimming stripped 3 bases from V and 1 base from J, with 3 bases between. Germline values: CDR1 LNHNV, CDR2 YYDKDF (reference sequence). The CDR3 contains 12 residues. DNA of the CDR3: TGTGCCACCAGCAGGCCCCAAGAGACCCAGTACTTC. Its protein is CATSRPQETQYF. Full variable domain (missing parts from reference TRBV15 and TRBJ2-5): DAMVIQNPRYQVTQFGKPVTLSCSQTLNHNVMYWYQQKSSQAPKLLFHYYDKDFNNEADTPDNFQSRRPNTSFCFLDIRSPGLGDTAMYLCATSRPQETQYFGPGTRLLVL.

CDR3 sequence: CASSDWDKGAEAFF. As DNA, the CDR3 is TGTGCCAGCAGTGATTGGGACAAGGGGGCTGAAGCTTTCTTT. The V call is TRBV2, the J call TRBJ1-1; possibly TRBD1 for D (6 bases). V shed 3 bases and J shed 6 bases, with 14 bases lying between them. Germline V lookup: CDR1 SNHLY, CDR2 FYNNEI. The CDR3 consists of 14 residues.

Concerning this clone itself: The same CDR3 is also encoded by other DNA sequences in this sample. This chain links TRBV7-2 with TRBJ2-7, with a possible D match to TRBD2 (6 bases). Germline loops: CDR1 SGHTA, CDR2 FQGNSA. The V gene lost 1 base and the J gene lost 3 bases, with 13 bases spanning the gap. CDR3 size: 15 residues. As DNA, the CDR3 is TGTGCCAGCAGCTTAGGGGACGGGGGTCTCTACGAGCAGTACTTC. This codes for CASSLGDGGLYEQYF.

The chain combines TRBV18 with TRBJ2-2; TRBD1 is a possible D gene (6 bases). Between the trimmed V and J ends, which lost 3 bases and 6 bases, there was a span of 20 bases. Germline CDR1 is KGHSH and CDR2 is LQKENI. CDR3 size: 17 residues. For the CDR3, the DNA is TGTGCCAGCTCACCTTTGATCGGCCAGGGGAGCGCCGGGGAGCTGTTTTTT. Translated: CASSPLIGQGSAGELFF.

J is TRBJ2-1 and V is TRBV11-1; 9 nucleotides line up with TRBD2. The CDR3 is 16 amino acids. In germline, CDR1 is SGHAT, CDR2 FQDESV (reference sequence). V was clipped by 6 bases and J by 2 bases; unmatched bases: 8. The CDR3 reads CASSQLAGGTYNEQFF. The CDR3 bases are TGTGCCAGCAGTCAACTAGCGGGCGGAACCTACAATGAGCAGTTCTTC.

The rearrangement uses TRBV11-2 and TRBJ2-1; D unclear. The length of the CDR3 is 12 residues. Trimming cost V 1 base and J 4 bases, with 2 bases left between them. Germline V lookup: CDR1 SGHAT, CDR2 FQNNGV. CDR3 protein: CASSLVYNEQFF. Written as DNA, the CDR3 is TGTGCCAGCAGCTTAGTTTACAATGAGCAGTTCTTC.

This chain links TRBV2 with TRBJ2-6, with 9 bases lining up with TRBD1. The CDR3 contains 19 residues. The junction had 8 bases not matched to a gene; V was cut back by 2 bases and J by 0 bases. Germline V lookup: CDR1 SNHLY, CDR2 FYNNEI. The CDR3 sequence: CASSERRGQGPSGANVLTF. CDR3 in DNA: TGTGCCAGCAGTGAAAGGAGGGGACAGGGTCCCTCTGGGGCCAACGTCCTGACTTTC. The entire variable domain, with the rest obtained from reference TRBV2 and TRBJ2-6, is as follows: EPEVTQTPSHQVTQMGQEVILRCVPISNHLYFYWYRQILGQKVEFLVSFYNNEISEKSEIFDDQFSVERPDGSNFTLKIRSTKLEDSAMYFCASSERRGQGPSGANVLTFGAGSRLTVL.